This T cell receptor (beta chain) emerged from a study of cytomegalovirus exposure and HLA in healthy donors. CDR3 length: 15 amino acids. Trimming pared 4 bases from V and 0 bases from J, leaving 12 bases between. The germline CDR1 and CDR2 sequences are SNHLY and FYNNEI. Primers included in the PCR were 60 Vbeta and 13 Jbeta primers. The table came from immunoSEQ multiplex PCR; TCRdb's copy has only in-frame clones and leaves some out. This table holds 150,000 or so clones, over 65% found once. This clone was counted a single time. Its target is not known. Donors consisted of healthy bone marrow donors. The study, taken as a whole, reports: The later analysis indicated that the majority of CMV-associated TCR beta chains appeared HLA-restricted. It was 160 or so TCR beta chains that were listed as cytomegalovirus-associated.

The receptor was isolated from a man aged 35 to 55 in good health and CMV-seropositive. The sequenced material came from PBMCs. The rearrangement links TRBV2 to TRBJ2-5; D ambiguous. The CDR3 is CASSGNVGYQETQYF. CDR3 DNA: TGTGCCAGCAGTGGAAACGTTGGCTACCAAGAGACCCAGTACTTC.